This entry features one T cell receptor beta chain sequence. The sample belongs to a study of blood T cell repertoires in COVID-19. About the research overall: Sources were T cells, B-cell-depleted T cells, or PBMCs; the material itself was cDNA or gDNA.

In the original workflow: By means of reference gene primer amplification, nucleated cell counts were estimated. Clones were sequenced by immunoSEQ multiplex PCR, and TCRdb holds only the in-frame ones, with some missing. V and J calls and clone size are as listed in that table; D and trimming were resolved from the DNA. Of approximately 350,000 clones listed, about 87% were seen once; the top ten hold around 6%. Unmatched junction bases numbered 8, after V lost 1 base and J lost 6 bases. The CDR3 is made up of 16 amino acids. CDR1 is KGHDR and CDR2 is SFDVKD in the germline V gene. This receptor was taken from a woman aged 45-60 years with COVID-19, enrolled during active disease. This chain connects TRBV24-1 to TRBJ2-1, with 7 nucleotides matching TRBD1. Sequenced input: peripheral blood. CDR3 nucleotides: TGTGCCACCAGTGATTTAAAAGGGGGCATCTTCAATGAGCAGTTCTTC. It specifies CATSDLKGGIFNEQFF.